Below are 21 T cell receptor beta chains sequenced from a single sample in a study of blood T cell repertoires in COVID-19. Sequencing used immunoSEQ multiplex PCR; TCRdb keeps in-frame clones, though not all of them. The sample lists hundreds of thousands of clones, 70% to 90% occurring once. The sample comprised peripheral blood. The receptors were sampled from a woman aged 25 to 39 with acute or convalescent COVID-19.

This clone was seen a few times. This chain joins TRBV30 and TRBJ2-1; 14 nucleotides match TRBD2. The CDR3 has 17 amino acids. Germline V CDR1 and CDR2: GTSNPN, SVGIG (reference sequence). The V segment lost 4 bases and the J segment 1 base; nucleotides outside the gene matches: 6. The CDR3 loop is CAWTSTSGRVSYNEQFF. The CDR3 DNA sequence: TGTGCCTGGACATCGACTAGCGGGAGGGTTTCCTACAATGAGCAGTTCTTC. Drawing the rest from reference TRBV30 and TRBJ2-1, the complete variable domain is SQTIHQWPATLVQPVGSPLSLECTVEGTSNPNLYWYRQAAGRGLQLLFYSVGIGQISSEVPQNLSASRPQDRQFILSSKKLLLSDSGFYLCAWTSTSGRVSYNEQFFGPGTRLTVL.

V gene TRBV3-1 (or the pseudogene TRBV3-2) combines with J gene TRBJ2-2; 8 bases line up with TRBD2. Trimming took 2 bases from V and 2 from J; bases not matched to a gene: 7. This CDR3 is built from 17 residues. The germline gives CDR1 LGHDT, CDR2 YNNKEL (reference sequence). The chain's CDR3 is CASSQPRVAGNTGELFF. CDR3 coding DNA: TGTGCCAGCAGCCAACCCCGGGTAGCGGGAAACACCGGGGAGCTGTTTTTT.

This clone has a handful of counts. The chain carries TRBV5-1 and TRBJ1-1, with 9 bases that match TRBD1. V lost 4 bases and J lost 7; bases outside the gene matches: 14. The CDR3 covers 16 residues. Germline CDR1 SGHRS, CDR2 YFSETQ. The CDR3 is CASSPGQGSGVGEAFF. The CDR3 region has the DNA TGCGCCAGCAGCCCGGGACAGGGATCGGGTGTCGGTGAAGCTTTCTTT.

The chain recombines TRBV11-3 with TRBJ2-2; 9 positions agree with TRBD2. V lost 5 bases to trimming and J lost 3 bases; unmatched junction nucleotides: 7. The CDR3 is made up of 16 amino acids. Germline V gene lookup returns CDR1 SGHNT and CDR2 YENEEA. CDR3 sequence reads: CASSRGLAGHTGELFF. The CDR3 DNA follows: TGTGCCAGCAGCAGGGGGCTAGCGGGACACACCGGGGAGCTGTTTTTT.

This clone was observed a single time. CDR3 nucleotide sequence: TGTGCCAGCAGCTTCGAGGGACAGGGATATAATGAAAAACTGTTTTTT. It translates to CASSFEGQGYNEKLFF. The genes are TRBV11-2 and TRBJ1-4; 9 positions match TRBD1. CDR1 is SGHAT and CDR2 is FQNNGV in the germline V gene. There are 16 residues in the CDR3. V lost 3 bases to trimming and J lost 4 bases; unmatched junction nucleotides: 6.

The J gene is TRBJ1-1, the V gene TRBV19; D unclear. The CDR3 has 15 residues. Trimming cost V 4 bases and J 3 bases, with 15 bases left between them. Germline-derived CDR1 and CDR2 are LNHDA and SQIVND (reference sequence). CDR3 in amino acids: CASSTFWRADTEAFF. CDR3 nucleotides: TGTGCCAGTAGTACCTTTTGGAGGGCGGACACTGAAGCTTTCTTT.

A few counts support this clone. This chain joins TRBV5-5 and TRBJ1-3; 10 positions match TRBD1. Unmatched junction bases numbered 11, after V lost 4 bases and J lost 7 bases. The CDR3 sequence is 16 residues long. Germline-derived CDR1 and CDR2 are SGHKS and YYEKEE (reference sequence). CDR3 DNA sequence: TGTGCCAGCAGCCCGCAGCCCGGGACAGGGGTTAACACCATATATTTT. It is translated as CASSPQPGTGVNTIYF.

This sequence joins TRBV15 and TRBJ2-7; D gene ambiguous. The CDR3 is made up of 13 amino acids. Trimming stripped 1 base from V and 3 bases from J, with 7 bases between. Germline V gene sequence: CDR1 LNHNV, CDR2 YYDKDF (reference sequence). CDR3: CATSRAGDYEQYF. CDR3 sequence (DNA): TGTGCCACCAGCAGAGCAGGTGACTACGAGCAGTACTTC.

The V gene is TRBV2, the J gene TRBJ1-2; perhaps TRBD1 as D (5 bases). Trimming pared 3 bases from V and 7 bases from J, leaving 9 bases between. The CDR3 covers 12 residues. The germline CDR1 and CDR2 sequences are SNHLY and FYNNEI. CDR3 residues: CASSDRVAGYTF. Here the CDR3 DNA reads TGTGCCAGCAGTGACAGGGTGGCTGGCTACACCTTC.

This clone showed up just a few times. The chain has TRBV4-1 and TRBJ1-2, with D unclear. The CDR3 contains 15 residues. The germline CDR1 and CDR2 sequences are MGHRA and YSYEKL. The germline V and J ends were trimmed by 1 base and 2 bases, with 11 bases remaining between them. The CDR3 protein is CASSQGEGNNYGYTF. DNA of the CDR3: TGCGCCAGCAGCCAAGGAGAGGGAAACAACTATGGCTACACCTTC.

CDR3 loop: CASSPDYYNEQFF. CDR3 DNA sequence: TGTGCCAGCTCACCAGACTATTACAATGAGCAGTTCTTC. The chain combines TRBV18 with TRBJ2-1, with D possibly matching TRBD2 (5 bases). There are 13 residues in the CDR3. Trimming pared 2 bases from V and 4 bases from J, leaving 6 bases between. Germline values: CDR1 KGHSH, CDR2 LQKENI.

The gene calls are TRBV27 and TRBJ1-1; D gene uncertain. CDR1 MNHEY and CDR2 SMNVEV come from the germline V gene (reference sequence). Trimming removed 6 bases at V and 3 bases at J, with 11 bases between. This CDR3 is built from 13 residues. In nucleotides, the CDR3 is TGTGCCAGCAGCCAATATTTAGACACTGAAGCTTTCTTT. Translating gives CASSQYLDTEAFF.

This chain connects TRBV7-9 to TRBJ2-1; the D is unclear. V gave up 2 bases and J gave up 2 bases, with 22 bases separating them. Germline assignment: CDR1 SEHNR and CDR2 FQNEAQ (reference sequence). The CDR3 extends over 19 amino acids. The DNA of the CDR3 is TGTGCCAGCAGCTTACTGGCTGTCACTCGTGGCGGAACCTACAATGAGCAGTTCTTC. Translation gives CASSLLAVTRGGTYNEQFF.

This chain uses TRBV7-2 with TRBJ2-3, with 10 bases aligning to TRBD2. V lost 1 base and J lost 2; bases outside the gene matches: 3. This CDR3 is built from 16 residues. Germline CDR1 is SGHTA and CDR2 is FQGNSA. The CDR3 nucleotides are TGTGCCAGCAGCTTAGAAGCGGGAGGGTCCACAGATACGCAGTATTTT. It specifies CASSLEAGGSTDTQYF. Based on the CDR3 plus reference TRBV7-2 and TRBJ2-3, the full variable domain is GAGVSQSPSNKVTEKGKDVELRCDPISGHTALYWYRQSLGQGLEFLIYFQGNSAPDKSGLPSDRFSAERTGGSVSTLTIQRTQQEDSAVYLCASSLEAGGSTDTQYFGPGTRLTVL.

The V and J genes are TRBV30 and TRBJ2-5, with 7 bases identical to TRBD2. Germline CDR1 GTSNPN, CDR2 SVGIG (reference sequence). The V and J ends lost 2 bases and 4 bases, in that order; junction bases with no gene match: 10. The length of the CDR3 is 15 residues. The CDR3 protein is CAWSLVGTKGETQYF. In nucleotides, the CDR3 is TGTGCCTGGAGTCTAGTAGGGACTAAAGGAGAGACCCAGTACTTC.

V usage is TRBV30 and J usage is TRBJ1-2; no clear D gene. The V end lost 0 bases, the J end lost 6 bases, and 11 bases lay between the germline ends. In germline, CDR1 is GTSNPN, CDR2 SVGIG (reference sequence). The CDR3 contains 13 residues. The CDR3 loop is CAWSVSGENGYTF. DNA of the CDR3: TGTGCCTGGAGTGTATCCGGGGAGAATGGCTACACCTTC.

CDR3 nucleotide sequence: TGCAGCGTTGTGGGGGGAACCTCCTACGAGCAGTACTTC. This codes for CSVVGGTSYEQYF. V gene TRBV29-1 combines with J gene TRBJ2-7; the D gene is possibly TRBD2 (6 bases). The V and J ends lost 4 bases and 0 bases respectively, with 10 bases between them. The CDR3 is 13 amino acids. Germline V gene data show CDR1 as SQVTM and CDR2 as ANQGSEA.

The V and J genes are TRBV3-1 (or the pseudogene TRBV3-2) and TRBJ1-3, with D possibly matching TRBD1 (5 bases). The germline gives CDR1 LGHDT, CDR2 YNNKEL (reference sequence). This CDR3 contains 16 residues. Trimming took off 0 bases at V and 0 bases at J, with 9 bases between the two ends. The CDR3 bases are TGTGCCAGCAGCCAAGATCGACAGAGCTCTGGAAACACCATATATTTT. Its protein is CASSQDRQSSGNTIYF.

This clone was observed a handful of times. The chain has TRBV5-6 and TRBJ2-1; 7 bases fit TRBD2. The V gene end was trimmed by 0 bases and the J gene end by 10 bases; junction bases not matched to a gene: 7. CDR3 length: 14 amino acids. Germline assignment: CDR1 SGHDT and CDR2 YYEEEE. CDR3 residues: CASSLVRTGGEQFF. The CDR3 DNA reads TGTGCCAGCAGCTTGGTTAGGACCGGGGGGGAGCAGTTCTTC.

This chain joins TRBV20-1 and TRBJ1-6; weak D call: TRBD1 (5 bases). The CDR3 runs 16 residues. The germline CDR1 and CDR2 sequences are DFQATT and SNEGSKA (reference sequence). V lost 3 bases and J 5 bases, leaving 17 bases between the germline ends. CDR3 amino acids: CSASKGAATNNSPLHF. CDR3 sequence (DNA): TGCAGTGCTAGTAAAGGGGCAGCGACGAATAATTCACCCCTCCACTTT.

The rearrangement links TRBV9 to TRBJ1-1; 7 nucleotides align to TRBD1. The V segment lost 5 bases and the J segment 1 base; nucleotides outside the gene matches: 2. Germline lookup yields CDR1 SGDLS and CDR2 YYNGEE. The CDR3 covers 13 residues. The CDR3 DNA follows: TGTGCCAGCAGTAGGACAGGGAACACTGAAGCTTTCTTT. Protein product: CASSRTGNTEAFF. The full variable domain, its missing parts supplied by reference TRBV9 and TRBJ1-1, is DSGVTQTPKHLITATGQRVTLRCSPRSGDLSVYWYQQSLDQGLQFLIQYYNGEERAKGNILERFSAQQFPDLHSELNLSSLELGDSALYFCASSRTGNTEAFFGQGTRLTVV.